This T cell receptor beta chain was sequenced during a study of blood T cell repertoires in COVID-19. The wider study: COVID-19 samples collected from the United States, Italy and Spain covered acute and convalescent phases.

Original data processing: By means of reference gene primer amplification, nucleated cell counts were estimated. Profiled with immunoSEQ multiplex PCR; TCRdb holds only in-frame clones, not every one. V, J and clone size derive from that table, while D and trimming were established from the DNA sequence. The table records tens of thousands of clones, about four fifths of them present only once. The clonotype comes from an elderly woman with acute or convalescent COVID-19. Sequencing input: peripheral blood.

The CDR3 region is CASSPGTSTNYGYTF. CDR3 nucleotide sequence: TGTGCCAGCTCACCCGGGACATCTACTAACTATGGCTACACCTTC. The chain recombines TRBV18 with TRBJ1-2; TRBD1 is a possible D gene (6 bases). Trimming removed 3 bases at V and 0 bases at J, with 11 bases between. There are 15 residues in the CDR3. CDR1 and CDR2 from the germline V gene are KGHSH and LQKENI.